What follows describes a single T cell receptor beta chain. Its antigen is not identified. These data originate in a study of shared clonotypes between healthy human individuals. The study's findings and limits: Naive subsets usually exceeded memory subsets in estimated richness.

Trimming shortened V by 0 bases and J by 0 bases, and 15 bases separated the two germline ends. The CDR3 runs 17 residues. Germline-derived CDR1 and CDR2 are GTSNPN and SVGIG (reference sequence). Assay: immunoSEQ multiplex PCR; the TCRdb copy retains only in-frame clones and omits some. The sample records roughly 2.5 million clones, around 94% being singletons. This receptor was obtained from a man between 18 and 35 years old in good health. Sequencing was carried out using naive CD4+ T cells sorted from blood. Subset here: CD45RA+ positively selected. The V and J genes are TRBV30 and TRBJ1-5; D ambiguous. Written as DNA, the CDR3 is TGTGCCTGGAGTGTACAAAGGACCCCATATAGCAATCAGCCCCAGCATTTT. Protein: CAWSVQRTPYSNQPQHF. Variable domain in full (rest from reference TRBV30 and TRBJ1-5): SQTIHQWPATLVQPVGSPLSLECTVEGTSNPNLYWYRQAAGRGLQLLFYSVGIGQISSEVPQNLSASRPQDRQFILSSKKLLLSDSGFYLCAWSVQRTPYSNQPQHFGDGTRLSIL.